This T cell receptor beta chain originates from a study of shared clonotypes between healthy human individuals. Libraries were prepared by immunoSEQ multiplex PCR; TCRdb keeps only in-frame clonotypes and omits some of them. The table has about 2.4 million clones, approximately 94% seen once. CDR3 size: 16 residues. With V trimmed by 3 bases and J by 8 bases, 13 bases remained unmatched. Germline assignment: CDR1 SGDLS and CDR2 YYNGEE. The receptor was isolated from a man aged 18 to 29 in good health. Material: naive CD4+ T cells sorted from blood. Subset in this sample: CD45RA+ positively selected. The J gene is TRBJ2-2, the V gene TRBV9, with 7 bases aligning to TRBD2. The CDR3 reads CASSGGTIKGTGELFF. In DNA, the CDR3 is TGTGCCAGCAGCGGCGGGACTATCAAAGGGACTGGGGAGCTGTTTTTT.